Below, 17 T cell receptor beta chains from the same sample are listed, as sequenced in a study of control samples from healthy donors and cancer patients. TCRdb's table, derived via immunoSEQ multiplex PCR, lists solely in-frame clones and lacks some. The profile covers tens of thousands of clones, with approximately 93% appearing a single time and roughly a quarter taken by the ten largest. What was sequenced was PBMCs. The receptor source for this set is a woman aged 45-59 years with head and neck cancer.

V usage is TRBV19 and J usage is TRBJ1-1, with 9 bases aligning to TRBD1. CDR3 size: 17 residues. V lost 6 bases to trimming and J lost 1 base; unmatched junction nucleotides: 12. Germline V CDR1 and CDR2: LNHDA, SQIVND (reference sequence). The CDR3 sequence: CASSPGQGTLRNTEAFF. CDR3 in DNA: TGTGCCAGTAGCCCAGGACAGGGGACATTAAGGAACACTGAAGCTTTCTTT.

CDR3 DNA sequence: TGTGCCAGCACCTTATCTCGAGGTGAGCAGTTCTTC. This codes for CASTLSRGEQFF. The V and J genes are TRBV5-6 and TRBJ2-1; no definite D call. Germline V gives CDR1 SGHDT, CDR2 YYEEEE. This CDR3 region has 12 residues. Trimming removed 6 bases at V and 9 bases at J, with 13 bases between.

The chain couples TRBV6-2 or TRBV6-3 to TRBJ2-6; the match to TRBD2 covers 8 bases. Germline CDR1 and CDR2: MNHEY and SVGEGT. The CDR3 has 18 amino acids. Trimming at V came to 0 bases and at J to 0 bases, leaving 4 bases not matched to a gene. In DNA form, the CDR3 reads TGTGCCAGCAGTTACTCACTAGCGGAATACTCTGGGGCCAACGTCCTGACTTTC. This translates into CASSYSLAEYSGANVLTF.

V usage is TRBV5-1 and J usage is TRBJ2-3, with 7 positions matching TRBD1. The CDR3 spans 15 residues. The germline V gene has CDR1 SGHRS and CDR2 YFSETQ. V lost 0 bases, J lost 0 bases, and 1 base stayed unmatched. CDR3 sequence: CASSLEGASTDTQYF. The CDR3, as DNA: TGCGCCAGCAGCTTGGAGGGGGCCAGCACAGATACGCAGTATTTT.

The chain joins TRBV5-5 to TRBJ2-3; 7 bases line up with TRBD1. CDR3 length equals 14 residues. Germline V CDR1 and CDR2: SGHKS, YYEKEE (reference sequence). Losses at the gene ends were 0 bases for V and 5 bases for J; bases not matched to a gene: 3. The CDR3 region is CASSLGRGLDTQYF. Here the CDR3 DNA reads TGTGCCAGCAGCTTGGGTAGGGGGCTAGATACGCAGTATTTT. The complete variable domain, with remaining parts taken from reference TRBV5-5 and TRBJ2-3, reads DAGVTQSPTHLIKTRGQQVTLRCSPISGHKSVSWYQQVLGQGPQFIFQYYEKEERGRGNFPDRFSARQFPNYSSELNVNALLLGDSALYLCASSLGRGLDTQYFGPGTRLTVL.

V usage is TRBV5-1 and J usage is TRBJ2-1; TRBD1 agrees at 7 bases. The CDR3 extends over 16 amino acids. Germline lookup yields CDR1 SGHRS and CDR2 YFSETQ. The J segment lost 4 bases and the V segment lost 1 base, leaving 8 bases of the junction unmatched. The CDR3 region is CASSLNWDRRYNEQFF. The CDR3 DNA reads as TGCGCCAGCAGCTTGAACTGGGACAGAAGGTACAATGAGCAGTTCTTC.

J is TRBJ1-1 and V is TRBV6-2 or TRBV6-3, with 8 positions matching TRBD1. V trimming: 6 bases; J trimming: 2 bases; junction bases outside the gene matches: 11. This CDR3 has 16 amino acids. Germline values: CDR1 MNHEY, CDR2 SVGEGT. Here the CDR3 DNA reads TGTGCCAGCAGCCCTGGGGGGACAGGACCTAACACTGAAGCTTTCTTT. Protein product: CASSPGGTGPNTEAFF.

This chain uses TRBV6-1 with TRBJ1-2, with TRBD1 matching over 8 bases. This CDR3 has 15 amino acids. V lost 2 bases and J lost 4; bases outside the gene matches: 6. CDR1 and CDR2 from the germline V gene are MNHNS and SASEGT. The CDR3 loop reads CASSERQGAPYGYTF. The CDR3 region has the DNA TGTGCCAGCAGTGAACGGCAGGGGGCACCCTATGGCTACACCTTC.

The chain's CDR3 is CASSVAGVNTEAFF. In nucleotides, the CDR3 is TGTGCCAGCAGCGTAGCGGGCGTGAACACTGAAGCTTTCTTT. This sequence joins TRBV5-6 and TRBJ1-1; no definite D call. The V end was cut by 4 bases, the J end by 0 bases, with 10 bases between. This CDR3 spans 14 amino acids. The V gene's germline CDR1 is SGHDT and CDR2 YYEEEE.

This clone was detected only once. The V and J genes are TRBV7-3 and TRBJ2-1; 16 nucleotides match TRBD2. The germline gives CDR1 SGHTA, CDR2 FQGTGA. This CDR3 is 15 amino acids long. J gave up 9 bases and V 4 bases, and 3 bases lay outside the gene matches. CDR3: CASSSGLAGGREQFF. The CDR3 DNA is TGTGCCAGCAGCTCGGGACTAGCGGGAGGGCGTGAGCAGTTCTTC.

The V and J genes are TRBV7-9 and TRBJ2-1; TRBD2 matches 7 bases. V trimming: 0 bases; J trimming: 5 bases; junction bases outside the gene matches: 10. Per germline, CDR1 SEHNR and CDR2 FQNEAQ (reference sequence). The CDR3 sequence is 17 residues long. As DNA, the CDR3 is TGTGCCAGCAGCTTAGCGGGAGGGGCAGCTCAACACAATGAGCAGTTCTTC. Protein sequence: CASSLAGGAAQHNEQFF.

This clone was observed a single time. The rearrangement joins TRBV5-8 to TRBJ2-3; no reliable D call. The germline CDR1 and CDR2 sequences are SGHTS and YDEGEE. The ends were cut back, 0 bases at V and 2 bases at J, with 7 bases in the middle. The CDR3 runs to 14 residues. CDR3 nucleotide sequence: TGTGCCAGCAGCTTGGGCAGGTCCACAGATACGCAGTATTTT. Its translation is CASSLGRSTDTQYF.

The genes are TRBV29-1 and TRBJ1-1; D not resolved. This CDR3 contains 12 residues. Looked up from germline, CDR1 is SQVTM and CDR2 is ANQGSEA. Deletions cut 2 bases from V and 6 bases from J, with 10 bases between. CDR3 amino acids: CSVEIVRAEAFF. In DNA form, the CDR3 reads TGCAGCGTTGAAATTGTAAGGGCTGAAGCTTTCTTT.

The chain uses TRBV27 and TRBJ1-5; no clear D gene. The germline CDR1 and CDR2 sequences are MNHEY and SMNVEV (reference sequence). V gave up 3 bases and J gave up 5 bases, with 17 bases separating them. The CDR3 runs to 16 residues. The CDR3 region is CASSFMGSGLDQPQHF. The CDR3 DNA is TGTGCCAGCAGTTTTATGGGTTCGGGTTTAGATCAGCCCCAGCATTTT.

The CDR3 protein is CASSVADQETQYF. CDR3 in DNA: TGTGCCAGCAGCGTAGCTGACCAAGAGACCCAGTACTTC. The chain is built from TRBV9 and TRBJ2-5, with no clear D. Germline-derived CDR1 and CDR2 are SGDLS and YYNGEE. The CDR3 runs to 13 residues. The germline V and J ends were trimmed by 0 bases and 0 bases, with 3 bases remaining between them.

This rearrangement joins TRBV6-5 to TRBJ1-2; no firm D call. The CDR3 sequence is 14 residues long. Trimming shortened V by 2 bases and J by 4 bases, and 11 bases separated the two germline ends. In germline, CDR1 is MNHEY, CDR2 SVGAGI. In DNA form, the CDR3 reads TGTGCCAGCAGTTACCGGGAGCGACTCTATGGCTACACCTTC. Residues: CASSYRERLYGYTF.

This sequence joins TRBV2 and TRBJ1-6; no definite D call. The CDR3 runs 16 residues. Germline CDR1 is SNHLY and CDR2 is FYNNEI. Trimming shortened V by 3 bases and J by 7 bases, and 16 bases separated the two germline ends. The CDR3 coding sequence is TGTGCCAGCAGTGACAGGCTACCGGGTTTGAATTCACCCCTCCACTTT. This codes for CASSDRLPGLNSPLHF.